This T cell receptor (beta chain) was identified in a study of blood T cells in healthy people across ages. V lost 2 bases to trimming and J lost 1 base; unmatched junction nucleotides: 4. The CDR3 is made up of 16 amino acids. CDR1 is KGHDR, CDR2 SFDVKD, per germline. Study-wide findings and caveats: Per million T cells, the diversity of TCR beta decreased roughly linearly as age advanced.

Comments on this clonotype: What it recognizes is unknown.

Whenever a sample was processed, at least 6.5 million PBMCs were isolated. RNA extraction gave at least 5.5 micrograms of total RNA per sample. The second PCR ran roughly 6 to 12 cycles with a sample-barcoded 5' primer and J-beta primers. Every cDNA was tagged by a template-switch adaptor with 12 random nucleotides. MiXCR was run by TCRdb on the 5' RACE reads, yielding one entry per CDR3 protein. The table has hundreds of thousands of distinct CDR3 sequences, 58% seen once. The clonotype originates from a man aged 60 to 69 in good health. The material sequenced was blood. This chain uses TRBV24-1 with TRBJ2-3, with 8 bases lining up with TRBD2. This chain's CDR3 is CATSDSWRGGTDTQYF. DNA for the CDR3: TGTGCCACCAGTGATTCGTGGCGGGGGGGCACAGATACGCAGTATTTT.